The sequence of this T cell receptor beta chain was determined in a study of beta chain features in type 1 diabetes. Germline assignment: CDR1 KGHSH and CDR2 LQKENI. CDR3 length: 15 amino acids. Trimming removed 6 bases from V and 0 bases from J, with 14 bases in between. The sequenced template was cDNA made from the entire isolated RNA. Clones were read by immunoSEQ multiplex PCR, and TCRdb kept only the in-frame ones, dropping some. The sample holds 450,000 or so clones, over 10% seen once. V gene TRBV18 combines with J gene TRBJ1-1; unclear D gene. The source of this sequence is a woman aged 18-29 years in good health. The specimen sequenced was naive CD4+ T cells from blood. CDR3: CASSPRIVMNTEAFF. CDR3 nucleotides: TGTGCCAGCTCTCCGCGTATTGTTATGAACACTGAAGCTTTCTTT.